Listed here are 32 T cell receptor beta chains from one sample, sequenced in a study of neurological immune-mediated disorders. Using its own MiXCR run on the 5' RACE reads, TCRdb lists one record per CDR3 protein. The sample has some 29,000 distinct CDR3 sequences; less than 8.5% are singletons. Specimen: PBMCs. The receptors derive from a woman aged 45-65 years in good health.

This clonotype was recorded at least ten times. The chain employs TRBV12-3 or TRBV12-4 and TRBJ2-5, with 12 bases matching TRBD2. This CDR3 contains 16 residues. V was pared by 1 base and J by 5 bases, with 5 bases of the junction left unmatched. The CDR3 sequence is CASSLGTSGRWETQYF. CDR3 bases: TGTGCCAGCAGTTTAGGAACTAGCGGGAGGTGGGAGACCCAGTACTTC.

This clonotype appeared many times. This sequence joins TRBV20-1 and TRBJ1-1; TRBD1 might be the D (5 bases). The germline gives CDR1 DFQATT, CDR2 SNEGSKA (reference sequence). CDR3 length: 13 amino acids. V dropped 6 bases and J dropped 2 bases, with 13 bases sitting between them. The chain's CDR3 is CSARGRSNTEAFF. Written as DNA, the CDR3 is TGCAGTGCGAGGGGACGAAGCAACACTGAAGCTTTCTTT.

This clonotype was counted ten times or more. The chain's CDR3 is CASSAGTNSDYEQYF. The CDR3 DNA sequence: TGTGCCAGCAGTGCCGGGACAAACTCGGACTACGAGCAGTACTTC. This rearrangement joins TRBV6-1 to TRBJ2-7, with D maybe TRBD1 (6 bases). CDR1 is MNHNS, CDR2 SASEGT, per germline. This CDR3 region has 15 residues. V lost 4 bases, J lost 3 bases, and 16 bases lay in between.

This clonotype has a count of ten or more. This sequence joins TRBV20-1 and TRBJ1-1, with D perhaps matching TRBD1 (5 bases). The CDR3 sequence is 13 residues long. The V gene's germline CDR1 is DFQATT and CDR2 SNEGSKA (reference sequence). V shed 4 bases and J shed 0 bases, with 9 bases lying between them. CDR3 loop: CSATDSMNTEAFF. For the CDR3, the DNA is TGCAGTGCTACAGACAGCATGAACACTGAAGCTTTCTTT.

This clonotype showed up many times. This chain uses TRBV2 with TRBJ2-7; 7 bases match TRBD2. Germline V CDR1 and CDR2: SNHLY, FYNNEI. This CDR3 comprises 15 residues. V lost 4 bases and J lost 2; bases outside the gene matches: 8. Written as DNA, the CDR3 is TGTGCCAGCAGTGCGACTAGCTTAAGAACCTACGAGCAGTACTTC. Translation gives CASSATSLRTYEQYF. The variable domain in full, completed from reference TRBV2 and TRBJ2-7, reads EPEVTQTPSHQVTQMGQEVILRCVPISNHLYFYWYRQILGQKVEFLVSFYNNEISEKSEIFDDQFSVERPDGSNFTLKIRSTKLEDSAMYFCASSATSLRTYEQYFGPGTRLTVT.

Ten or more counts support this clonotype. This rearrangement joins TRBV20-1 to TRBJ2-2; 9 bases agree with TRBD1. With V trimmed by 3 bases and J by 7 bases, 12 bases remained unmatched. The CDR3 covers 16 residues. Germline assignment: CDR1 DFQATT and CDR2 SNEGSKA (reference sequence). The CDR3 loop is CSARIRDRVIDGELFF. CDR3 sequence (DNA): TGCAGTGCTAGGATCCGGGACAGGGTGATAGACGGGGAGCTGTTTTTT.

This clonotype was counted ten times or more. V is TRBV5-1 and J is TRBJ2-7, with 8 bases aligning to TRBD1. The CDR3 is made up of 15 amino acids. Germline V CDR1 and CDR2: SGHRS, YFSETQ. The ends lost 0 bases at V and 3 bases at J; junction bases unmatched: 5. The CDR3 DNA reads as TGCGCCAGCAGCTTGGATGGACAGGGTTTCTACGAGCAGTACTTC. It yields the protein CASSLDGQGFYEQYF. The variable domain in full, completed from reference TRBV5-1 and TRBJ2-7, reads KAGVTQTPRYLIKTRGQQVTLSCSPISGHRSVSWYQQTPGQGLQFLFEYFSETQRNKGNFPGRFSGRQFSNSRSEMNVSTLELGDSALYLCASSLDGQGFYEQYFGPGTRLTVT.

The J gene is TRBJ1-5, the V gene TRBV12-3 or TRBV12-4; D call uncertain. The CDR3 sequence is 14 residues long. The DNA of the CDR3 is TGTAACAGCAGTTTAAATGGGGACAATCAGCCCCAGCATTTT. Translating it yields CNSSLNGDNQPQHF.

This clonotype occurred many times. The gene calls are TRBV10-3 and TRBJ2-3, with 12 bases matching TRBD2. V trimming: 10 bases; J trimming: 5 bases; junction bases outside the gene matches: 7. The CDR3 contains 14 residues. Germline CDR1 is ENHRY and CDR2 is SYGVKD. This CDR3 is CATRLAGERDTQYF. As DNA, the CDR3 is TGTGCCACCAGACTAGCGGGAGAGAGAGATACGCAGTATTTT.

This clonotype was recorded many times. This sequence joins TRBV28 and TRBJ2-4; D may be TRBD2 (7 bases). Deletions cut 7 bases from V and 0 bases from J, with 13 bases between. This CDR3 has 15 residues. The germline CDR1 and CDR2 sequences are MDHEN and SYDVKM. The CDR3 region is CASTEGGQAKNIQYF. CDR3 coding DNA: TGTGCCAGCACCGAGGGGGGGCAAGCCAAAAACATTCAGTACTTC.

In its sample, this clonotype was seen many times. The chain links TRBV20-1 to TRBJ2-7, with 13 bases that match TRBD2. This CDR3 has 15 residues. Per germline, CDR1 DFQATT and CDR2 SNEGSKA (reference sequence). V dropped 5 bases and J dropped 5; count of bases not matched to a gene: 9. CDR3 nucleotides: TGCAGTGCTGAAGGACTAGCGGGAGTTCGCAACGAGCAGTACTTC. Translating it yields CSAEGLAGVRNEQYF.

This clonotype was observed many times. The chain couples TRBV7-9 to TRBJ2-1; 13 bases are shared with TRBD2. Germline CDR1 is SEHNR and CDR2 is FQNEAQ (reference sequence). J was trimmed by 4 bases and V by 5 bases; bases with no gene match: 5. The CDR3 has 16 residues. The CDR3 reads CASSARTSGGYNEQFF. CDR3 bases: TGTGCCAGCAGCGCCCGGACTAGCGGGGGTTACAATGAGCAGTTCTTC.

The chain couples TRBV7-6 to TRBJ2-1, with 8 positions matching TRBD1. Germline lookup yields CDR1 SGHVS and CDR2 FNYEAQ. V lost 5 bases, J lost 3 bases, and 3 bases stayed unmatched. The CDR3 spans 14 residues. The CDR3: CASSRQGNYNEQFF. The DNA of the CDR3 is TGTGCCAGCAGCCGACAGGGGAACTACAATGAGCAGTTCTTC. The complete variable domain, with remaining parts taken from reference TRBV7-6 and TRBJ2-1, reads GAGVSQSPRYKVTKRGQDVALRCDPISGHVSLYWYRQALGQGPEFLTYFNYEAQQDKSGLPNDRFSAERPEGSISTLTIQRTEQRDSAMYRCASSRQGNYNEQFFGPGTRLTVL.

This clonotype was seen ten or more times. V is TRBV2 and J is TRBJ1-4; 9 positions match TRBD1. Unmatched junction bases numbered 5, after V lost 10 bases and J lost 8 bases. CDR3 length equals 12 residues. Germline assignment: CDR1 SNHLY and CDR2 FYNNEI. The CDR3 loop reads CATGTGLEKLFF. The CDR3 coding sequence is TGTGCCACCGGGACAGGGCTCGAAAAACTGTTTTTT.

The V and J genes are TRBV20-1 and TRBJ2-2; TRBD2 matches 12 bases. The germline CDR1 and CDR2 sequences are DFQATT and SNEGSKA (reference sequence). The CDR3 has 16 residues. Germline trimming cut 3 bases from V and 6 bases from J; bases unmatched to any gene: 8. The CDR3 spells CSASSLASGRAGELFF. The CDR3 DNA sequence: TGCAGTGCTAGCTCATTGGCTAGCGGGAGGGCCGGGGAGCTGTTTTTT.

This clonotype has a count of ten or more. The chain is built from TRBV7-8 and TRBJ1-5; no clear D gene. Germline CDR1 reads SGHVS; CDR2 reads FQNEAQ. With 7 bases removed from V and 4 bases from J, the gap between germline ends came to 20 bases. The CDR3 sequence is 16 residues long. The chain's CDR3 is CASTPRSGSENQPQHF. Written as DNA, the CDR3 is TGTGCCAGCACTCCCCGAAGCGGGTCGGAAAATCAGCCCCAGCATTTT.

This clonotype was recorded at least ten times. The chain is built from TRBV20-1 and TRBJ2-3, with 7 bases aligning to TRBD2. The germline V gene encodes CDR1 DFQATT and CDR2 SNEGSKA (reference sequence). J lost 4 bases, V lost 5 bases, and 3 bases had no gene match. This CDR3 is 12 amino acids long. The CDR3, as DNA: TGCAGTGCTCCCCGGGAGGCAGATACGCAGTATTTT. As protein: CSAPREADTQYF.

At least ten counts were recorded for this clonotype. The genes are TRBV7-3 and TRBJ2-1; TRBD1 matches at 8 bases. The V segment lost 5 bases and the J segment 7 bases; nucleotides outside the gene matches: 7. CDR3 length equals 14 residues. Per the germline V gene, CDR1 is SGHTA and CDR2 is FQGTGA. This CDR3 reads CASSPRTGRNEQFF. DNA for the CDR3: TGTGCCAGCAGCCCTAGGACAGGGAGGAATGAGCAGTTCTTC.

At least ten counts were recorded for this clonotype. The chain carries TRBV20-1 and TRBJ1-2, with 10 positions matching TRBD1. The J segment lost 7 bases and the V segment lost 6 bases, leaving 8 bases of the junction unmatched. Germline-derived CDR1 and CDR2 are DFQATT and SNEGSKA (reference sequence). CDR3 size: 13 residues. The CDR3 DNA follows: TGCAGTGCCCCCGACAGGGGGCTGGCTGGCTACACCTTC. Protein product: CSAPDRGLAGYTF.

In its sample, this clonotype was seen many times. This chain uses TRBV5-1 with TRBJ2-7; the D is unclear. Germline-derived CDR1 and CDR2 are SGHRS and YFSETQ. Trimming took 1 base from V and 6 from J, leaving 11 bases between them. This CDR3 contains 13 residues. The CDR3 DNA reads TGCGCCAGCAGCTTGACCCCGCTCCCCGAGCAGTACTTC. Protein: CASSLTPLPEQYF. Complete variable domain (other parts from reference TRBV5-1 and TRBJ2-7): KAGVTQTPRYLIKTRGQQVTLSCSPISGHRSVSWYQQTPGQGLQFLFEYFSETQRNKGNFPGRFSGRQFSNSRSEMNVSTLELGDSALYLCASSLTPLPEQYFGPGTRLTVT.

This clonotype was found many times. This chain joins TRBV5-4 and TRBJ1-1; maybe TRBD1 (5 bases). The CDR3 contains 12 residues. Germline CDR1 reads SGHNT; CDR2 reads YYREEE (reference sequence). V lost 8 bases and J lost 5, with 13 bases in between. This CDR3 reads CASEGSKTEAFF. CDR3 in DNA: TGTGCCAGTGAGGGGAGTAAGACTGAAGCTTTCTTT.

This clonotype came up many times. DNA for the CDR3: TGCGCCAGCAGCCCAGAAGGGGGCTTCGTGACCTACGAGCAGTACTTC. Translating gives CASSPEGGFVTYEQYF. The V and J genes are TRBV5-1 and TRBJ2-7; 7 bases match TRBD1. Germline CDR1 SGHRS, CDR2 YFSETQ. CDR3 length equals 16 residues. V lost 4 bases, J lost 2 bases, and 12 bases stayed unmatched. Together with reference TRBV5-1 and TRBJ2-7, the CDR3 gives the full variable domain: KAGVTQTPRYLIKTRGQQVTLSCSPISGHRSVSWYQQTPGQGLQFLFEYFSETQRNKGNFPGRFSGRQFSNSRSEMNVSTLELGDSALYLCASSPEGGFVTYEQYFGPGTRLTVT.

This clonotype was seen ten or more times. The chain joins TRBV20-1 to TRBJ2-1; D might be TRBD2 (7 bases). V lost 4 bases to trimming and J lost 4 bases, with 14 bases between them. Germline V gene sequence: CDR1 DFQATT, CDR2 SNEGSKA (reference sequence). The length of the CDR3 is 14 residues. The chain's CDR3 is CSATRGGPYNEQFF. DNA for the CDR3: TGCAGTGCTACACGCGGGGGCCCGTACAATGAGCAGTTCTTC.

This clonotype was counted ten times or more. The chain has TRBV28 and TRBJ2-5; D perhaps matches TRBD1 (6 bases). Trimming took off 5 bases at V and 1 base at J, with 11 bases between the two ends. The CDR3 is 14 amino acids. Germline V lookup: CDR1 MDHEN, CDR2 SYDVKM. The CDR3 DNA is TGTGCCAGCAGTCGGCGACAGGTCCAAGAGACCCAGTACTTC. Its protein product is CASSRRQVQETQYF.

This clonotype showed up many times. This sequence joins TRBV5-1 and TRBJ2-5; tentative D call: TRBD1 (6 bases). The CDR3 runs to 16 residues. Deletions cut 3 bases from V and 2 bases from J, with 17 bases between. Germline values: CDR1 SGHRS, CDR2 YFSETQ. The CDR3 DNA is TGCGCCAGCAGCTCAGGCCCCCGGACAGTTCAAGAGACCCAGTACTTC. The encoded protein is CASSSGPRTVQETQYF.

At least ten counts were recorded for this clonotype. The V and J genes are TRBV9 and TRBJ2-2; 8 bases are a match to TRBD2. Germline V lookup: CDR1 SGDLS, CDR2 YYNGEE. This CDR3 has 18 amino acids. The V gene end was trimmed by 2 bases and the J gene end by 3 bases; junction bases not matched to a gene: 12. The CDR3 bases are TGTGCCAGCAGCGTCTATCCTCCGGGGGGGTCTCACACCGGGGAGCTGTTTTTT. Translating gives CASSVYPPGGSHTGELFF.

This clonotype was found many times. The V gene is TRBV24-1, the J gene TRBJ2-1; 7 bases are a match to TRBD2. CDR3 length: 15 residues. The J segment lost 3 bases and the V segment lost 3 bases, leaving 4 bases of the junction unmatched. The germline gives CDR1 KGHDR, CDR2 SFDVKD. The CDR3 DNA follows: TGTGCCACCAGTGATAGGGGCGGGAGCTACAATGAGCAGTTCTTC. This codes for CATSDRGGSYNEQFF.

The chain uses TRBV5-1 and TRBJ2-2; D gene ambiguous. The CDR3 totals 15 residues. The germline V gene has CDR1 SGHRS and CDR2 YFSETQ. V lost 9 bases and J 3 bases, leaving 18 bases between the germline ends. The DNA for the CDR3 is TGCGCCATTAGTCATGTCGTCGCGGACACCGGGGAGCTGTTTTTT. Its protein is CAISHVVADTGELFF.

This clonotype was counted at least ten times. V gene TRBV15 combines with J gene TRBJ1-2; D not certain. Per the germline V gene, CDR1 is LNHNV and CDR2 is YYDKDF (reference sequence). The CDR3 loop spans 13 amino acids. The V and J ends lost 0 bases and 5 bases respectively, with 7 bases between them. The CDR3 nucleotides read TGTGCCACCAGCAGAGATCAAGGTTATGGCTACACCTTC. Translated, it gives CATSRDQGYGYTF.

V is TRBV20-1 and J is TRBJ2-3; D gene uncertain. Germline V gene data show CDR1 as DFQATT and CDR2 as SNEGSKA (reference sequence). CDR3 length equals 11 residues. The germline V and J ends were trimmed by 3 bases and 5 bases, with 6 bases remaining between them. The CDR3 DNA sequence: TGCAGTGCTAGGGCCGGAGATACGCAGTATTTT. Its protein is CSARAGDTQYF.

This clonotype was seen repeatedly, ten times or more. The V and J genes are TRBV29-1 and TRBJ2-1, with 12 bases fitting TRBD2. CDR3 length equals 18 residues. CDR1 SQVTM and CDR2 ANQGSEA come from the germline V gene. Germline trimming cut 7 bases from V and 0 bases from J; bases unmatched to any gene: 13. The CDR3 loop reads CSATPGLAGKYSYNEQFF. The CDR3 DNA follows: TGCAGCGCCACCCCGGGACTAGCGGGTAAATACTCCTACAATGAGCAGTTCTTC.

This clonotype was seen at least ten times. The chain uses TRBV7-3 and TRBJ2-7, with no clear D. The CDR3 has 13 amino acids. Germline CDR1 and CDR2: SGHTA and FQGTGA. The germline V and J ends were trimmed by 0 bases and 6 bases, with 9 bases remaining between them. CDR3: CASSLTSPAEQYF. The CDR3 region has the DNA TGTGCCAGCAGCTTAACAAGTCCGGCCGAGCAGTACTTC.